The next 4 T cell receptor beta chains were all read from a single sample in a study of CD8 T cells in ankylosing spondylitis. General study results and limits: Typical of ankylosing spondylitis blood, it appeared, was a TCR beta motif of eight highly homologous variants.

What these receptors recognize is not known. TCRdb recomputed calls from the 5' RACE reads with MiXCR, one row per CDR3 protein. The top ten hold 0.51% of the sample, which has 700,000 to 1,000,000 distinct CDR3 sequences, 12% seen once. Material for sequencing was blood, either unsorted or a sorted T cell fraction (not recorded which). Receptors were obtained from a male donor with ankylosing spondylitis.

This clonotype was counted only a few times. The J gene is TRBJ1-4, the V gene TRBV27; D call uncertain. The ends were cut back, 3 bases at V and 3 bases at J, with 11 bases in the middle. Looked up from germline, CDR1 is MNHEY and CDR2 is SMNVEV (reference sequence). The CDR3 has 15 residues. CDR3 in amino acids: CASSFVVGANEKLFF. The CDR3 DNA sequence: TGTGCCAGCAGTTTCGTGGTCGGTGCTAATGAAAAACTGTTTTTT.

A few counts support this clonotype. The rearrangement uses TRBV20-1 and TRBJ2-3, with D hard to call. Germline V lookup: CDR1 DFQATT, CDR2 SNEGSKA (reference sequence). V was cut by 6 bases and J by 5 bases, with 12 bases left in between. The CDR3 runs 12 residues. CDR3 region: CSACPLGDTQYF. The CDR3 DNA reads TGCAGTGCCTGTCCTCTAGGAGATACGCAGTATTTT.

This clonotype has ten or more counts. V is TRBV15 and J is TRBJ2-7; the D is unclear. Germline V lookup: CDR1 LNHNV, CDR2 YYDKDF (reference sequence). This CDR3 region has 12 residues. V was pared by 1 base and J by 1 base, with 2 bases between. CDR3 region: CATSRGSYEQYF. The CDR3 nucleotides are TGTGCCACCAGCAGAGGGTCCTACGAGCAGTACTTC.

The chain employs TRBV20-1 and TRBJ2-5, with 10 bases aligning to TRBD2. V shed 7 bases and J 2 bases; nucleotides not matched to a gene: 28. CDR3 length: 21 amino acids. Germline CDR1 and CDR2: DFQATT and SNEGSKA (reference sequence). DNA of the CDR3: TGCAGTGTTGTAGGGAATTCTCTCTTGCTAGCGGGAGCCTACCCTCAAGAGACCCAGTACTTC. It is translated as CSVVGNSLLLAGAYPQETQYF.